This entry features one T cell receptor (beta chain) sequence. This sample was taken from a study of neoadjuvant anti-PD-1 for oral cavity cancer. Germline lookup yields CDR1 MDHEN and CDR2 SYDVKM. CDR3 length: 15 residues. V lost 8 bases to trimming and J lost 2 bases; unmatched junction nucleotides: 11. Libraries were prepared by immunoSEQ multiplex PCR; TCRdb keeps only in-frame clonotypes and omits some of them. The sample consists of 84,000 or so clones, roughly 80% of them appearing once. Sample: PBMCs, taken before nivolumab (anti-PD-1) treatment. The sequence came from a person between 40 and 85 years old with oral cavity squamous cell carcinoma. The chain carries TRBV28 and TRBJ1-1; 7 nucleotides agree with TRBD1. Here the CDR3 reads CASSSAGGHNTEAFF. CDR3 coding DNA: TGTGCCAGCTCCTCGGCAGGGGGTCATAACACTGAAGCTTTCTTT. Full variable domain (rest looked up from reference TRBV28 and TRBJ1-1): DVKVTQSSRYLVKRTGEKVFLECVQDMDHENMFWYRQDPGLGLRLIYFSYDVKMKEKGDIPEGYSVSREKKERFSLILESASTNQTSMYLCASSSAGGHNTEAFFGQGTRLTVV.